Below, 26 T cell receptor beta chains from the same sample are listed, as sequenced in a study of blood T cell repertoires in COVID-19. Libraries were prepared by immunoSEQ multiplex PCR; TCRdb keeps only in-frame clonotypes and omits some of them. This sample has some 19,000 clones, with approximately 80% found just once. What was sequenced was peripheral blood. The source is a man in his sixties or seventies with COVID-19, enrolled during active disease.

This clone has only one observation. V gene TRBV7-9 combines with J gene TRBJ1-4, with a possible D match to TRBD1 (5 bases). From germline, CDR1 is SEHNR and CDR2 FQNEAQ (reference sequence). This CDR3 is 13 amino acids long. Trimming removed 1 base at V and 13 bases at J, with 13 bases between. CDR3 DNA sequence: TGTGCCAGCAGCTTAGATCGGAGGGACCCACTGTTTTTT. Translating gives CASSLDRRDPLFF.

In its sample, this clone is medium-sized. V usage is TRBV9 and J usage is TRBJ2-2; D is uncertain. Per germline, CDR1 SGDLS and CDR2 YYNGEE. V was cut by 3 bases and J by 2 bases, with 2 bases left in between. The CDR3 covers 12 residues. CDR3: CASSANTGELFF. The CDR3 DNA reads TGTGCCAGCAGCGCTAACACCGGGGAGCTGTTTTTT.

The rearrangement links TRBV19 to TRBJ2-1, with TRBD1 identical over 10 bases. The CDR3 covers 15 residues. The ends lost 6 bases at V and 9 bases at J; junction bases unmatched: 11. Germline assignment: CDR1 LNHDA and CDR2 SQIVND (reference sequence). This chain's CDR3 is CASRNTDRGGFEQFF. The CDR3 coding sequence is TGTGCCAGTAGAAATACGGACAGGGGGGGGTTTGAGCAGTTCTTC. Using reference TRBV19 and TRBJ2-1 for the parts outside the CDR3, the full variable domain is DGGITQSPKYLFRKEGQNVTLSCEQNLNHDAMYWYRQDPGQGLRLIYYSQIVNDFQKGDIAEGYSVSREKKESFPLTVTSAQKNPTAFYLCASRNTDRGGFEQFFGPGTRLTVL.

The chain has TRBV7-9 and TRBJ2-7; D call uncertain. V shed 5 bases and J shed 4 bases, with 9 bases lying between them. Germline V CDR1 and CDR2: SEHNR, FQNEAQ (reference sequence). The length of the CDR3 is 12 residues. The CDR3 protein is CASSPQNYEQYF. The CDR3 DNA sequence: TGTGCCAGCAGCCCACAGAATTACGAGCAGTACTTC.

This clone was seen just once. In DNA, the CDR3 is TGTGCCAGCAGCCCCCGGGGTAGCGTAAGCTCCTACGAGCAGTACTTC. It codes for CASSPRGSVSSYEQYF. This chain joins TRBV7-9 and TRBJ2-7, with a tentative D call TRBD2 (5 bases). The germline V gene encodes CDR1 SEHNR and CDR2 FQNEAQ (reference sequence). The CDR3 sequence is 16 residues long. V gave up 5 bases and J gave up 0 bases, with 17 bases separating them.

This clone was counted only a few times. The V call is TRBV3-1 (or the pseudogene TRBV3-2), the J call TRBJ2-1; TRBD2 agrees at 7 bases. The CDR3 length is 14 residues. J lost 5 bases, V lost 1 base, and 2 bases had no gene match. From germline, CDR1 is LGHDT and CDR2 YNNKEL (reference sequence). The DNA of the CDR3 is TGTGCCAGCAGCCAAGTAGGGAGGGACAATGAGCAGTTCTTC. Residues: CASSQVGRDNEQFF.

As concerns this clone: The junction and the germline gene differ at one end; a read error may be behind it. The chain combines TRBV6-2 or TRBV6-3 with TRBJ2-1; D is undetermined. CDR3 size: 11 residues. Germline lookup yields CDR1 MNHEY and CDR2 SVGEGT. In DNA, the CDR3 is TGTGCCGGCAGCCTAAACAATGAGCAGTTCTTC. The encoded protein is CAGSLNNEQFF.

J is TRBJ1-5 and V is TRBV10-3, with a weak D call TRBD1 (6 bases). Germline CDR1 is ENHRY and CDR2 is SYGVKD. CDR3 length: 15 residues. Trimming pared 6 bases from V and 2 bases from J, leaving 14 bases between. As DNA, the CDR3 is TGTGCCATCAGCGACACAGGGCTTGGCAATCAGCCCCAGCATTTT. Translation: CAISDTGLGNQPQHF.

This clone was seen a few times. This chain connects TRBV9 to TRBJ2-7, with TRBD2 matching 11 bases. This CDR3 has 18 residues. Looked up from germline, CDR1 is SGDLS and CDR2 is YYNGEE. V lost 4 bases, J lost 9 bases, and 21 bases stayed unmatched. The CDR3 region has the DNA TGTGCCAGCAGCCCCCGACAACAGACTAGCGGGGTTGCTCACGGGCAGTACTTC. Translation gives CASSPRQQTSGVAHGQYF.

The chain carries TRBV10-1 and TRBJ2-1; 7 bases fit TRBD1. CDR3 size: 15 residues. The germline V gene encodes CDR1 WNHNN and CDR2 SYGVQD (reference sequence). The ends lost 5 bases at V and 8 bases at J; junction bases unmatched: 12. As DNA, the CDR3 is TGCGCCAGCAGTCAAGCGGAAGGGGGCAGCGATGAGCAGTTCTTC. The encoded protein is CASSQAEGGSDEQFF.

The J gene is TRBJ2-3, the V gene TRBV6-2 or TRBV6-3; the match to TRBD1 covers 8 bases. V shed 2 bases, J shed 2 bases, and the junction held 6 bases outside the gene matches. CDR3 length: 16 residues. Germline V gene lookup returns CDR1 MNHEY and CDR2 SVGEGT. CDR3 coding DNA: TGTGCCAGCAGTTACCCCCAGGGGGCCAACACAGATACGCAGTATTTT. Its translation is CASSYPQGANTDTQYF.

J is TRBJ2-1 and V is TRBV5-1; weak D call: TRBD2 (5 bases). Germline-derived CDR1 and CDR2 are SGHRS and YFSETQ. The CDR3 totals 14 residues. Trimming removed 4 bases at V and 5 bases at J, with 13 bases between. This CDR3 is CASSTTRIDNEQFF. The DNA for the CDR3 is TGCGCCAGCAGCACTACTAGGATCGACAATGAGCAGTTCTTC. The full variable domain, with the rest looked up from reference TRBV5-1 and TRBJ2-1, is KAGVTQTPRYLIKTRGQQVTLSCSPISGHRSVSWYQQTPGQGLQFLFEYFSETQRNKGNFPGRFSGRQFSNSRSEMNVSTLELGDSALYLCASSTTRIDNEQFFGPGTRLTVL.

The rearrangement links TRBV5-1 to TRBJ2-1; TRBD2 matches 7 bases. J lost 3 bases, V lost 0 bases, and 9 bases had no gene match. CDR3 length: 17 amino acids. Germline loops: CDR1 SGHRS, CDR2 YFSETQ. Written as DNA, the CDR3 is TGCGCCAGCAGCTTGGCCTTCAGCGGGGTGGGCTACAATGAGCAGTTCTTC. Translated: CASSLAFSGVGYNEQFF.

The chain links TRBV12-3 or TRBV12-4 to TRBJ1-2, with 7 nucleotides matching TRBD1. The CDR3 runs 13 residues. The V gene end was trimmed by 4 bases and the J gene end by 6 bases; junction bases not matched to a gene: 5. CDR3 loop: CASSSRTGHGYTF. The CDR3 region has the DNA TGTGCCAGCAGTTCTAGGACAGGCCATGGCTACACCTTC.

This clone was counted once. This chain links TRBV10-1 with TRBJ2-3, with TRBD2 matching over 12 bases. This CDR3 has 18 residues. Per germline, CDR1 WNHNN and CDR2 SYGVQD (reference sequence). The ends lost 4 bases at V and 5 bases at J; junction bases unmatched: 13. CDR3 coding DNA: TGCGCCAGCAGTGGGAGCCCCAGCAAGACTAGCGGGAGAGATACGCAGTATTTT. This gives the protein CASSGSPSKTSGRDTQYF.

The genes are TRBV5-4 and TRBJ2-6; 9 bases are shared with TRBD1. Germline CDR1 reads SGHNT; CDR2 reads YYREEE (reference sequence). CDR3 length: 17 residues. The trim removed 0 bases at V and 1 base at J, leaving 2 bases unmatched. CDR3 sequence: CASSLGGTGSGANVLTF. The CDR3 bases are TGTGCCAGCAGCTTGGGCGGGACAGGGTCTGGGGCCAACGTCCTGACTTTC.

The genes are TRBV6-5 and TRBJ1-4; D is undetermined. Germline-derived CDR1 and CDR2 are MNHEY and SVGAGI. This CDR3 contains 14 residues. Trimming removed 6 bases at V and 8 bases at J, with 16 bases between. CDR3 amino acids: CASRGSAAGEKLFF. The CDR3 DNA reads as TGTGCCAGCAGGGGGAGTGCGGCCGGAGAAAAACTGTTTTTT.

This chain links TRBV4-2 with TRBJ2-7; 8 bases are a match to TRBD2. The V and J ends lost 1 base and 0 bases, in that order; junction bases with no gene match: 8. The CDR3 consists of 17 residues. Germline values: CDR1 LGHNA, CDR2 YNFKEQ. The CDR3 DNA sequence: TGTGCCAGCAGCCAAGTCAGAGCGGGGGATCACTCCTACGAGCAGTACTTC. Protein product: CASSQVRAGDHSYEQYF.

The J gene is TRBJ2-7, the V gene TRBV27; 11 bases agree with TRBD2. CDR1 and CDR2 (germline): MNHEY, SMNVEV (reference sequence). With V trimmed by 7 bases and J by 3 bases, 5 bases remained unmatched. The CDR3 sequence is 14 residues long. CDR3 sequence: CASTRLAGNYEQYF. The CDR3 DNA sequence: TGTGCCAGCACGCGACTAGCGGGGAACTACGAGCAGTACTTC.

There are a few counts of this clone. The genes are TRBV3-1 (or the pseudogene TRBV3-2) and TRBJ2-1; TRBD1 might be the D (5 bases). The CDR3 sequence is 15 residues long. The V end was cut by 0 bases, the J end by 4 bases, with 10 bases between. Germline V gene lookup returns CDR1 LGHDT and CDR2 YNNKEL (reference sequence). The CDR3 DNA reads TGTGCCAGCAGCCAAGATTACAGACAGTACAATGAGCAGTTCTTC. Its translation: CASSQDYRQYNEQFF.

The chain recombines TRBV5-1 with TRBJ1-2; TRBD1 aligns across 9 bases. V lost 2 bases to trimming and J lost 1 base; unmatched junction nucleotides: 6. Germline V gene lookup returns CDR1 SGHRS and CDR2 YFSETQ. The CDR3 totals 16 residues. Here the CDR3 DNA reads TGCGCCAGCAGCTTACAGGGGGCGCGGGGTAACTATGGCTACACCTTC. Translating gives CASSLQGARGNYGYTF.

V and J are TRBV4-3 and TRBJ1-2; possible D gene TRBD1, 5 bases. Per germline, CDR1 LGHNA and CDR2 YSLEER. CDR3 length equals 15 residues. V lost 0 bases and J 6 bases, leaving 14 bases between the germline ends. CDR3 DNA sequence: TGCGCCAGCAGCCAAGATGTTTTCACAGGCCATGGCTACACCTTC. Translating gives CASSQDVFTGHGYTF.

V usage is TRBV18 and J usage is TRBJ2-3; 12 bases are a match to TRBD1. CDR1 is KGHSH and CDR2 is LQKENI in the germline V gene. The CDR3 is 15 residues long. Trimming removed 3 bases from V and 8 bases from J; junction bases left unmatched: 6. CDR3 bases: TGTGCCAGCTCACCGGGACAGGGGGCCGGTCGTACGCAGTATTTT. This codes for CASSPGQGAGRTQYF.

This chain uses TRBV7-2 with TRBJ2-7; TRBD2 aligns across 9 bases. The CDR3 loop spans 17 amino acids. Germline-derived CDR1 and CDR2 are SGHTA and FQGNSA. After removal of 2 bases from V and 4 bases from J, the junction contained 12 bases not matched to a gene. Written as DNA, the CDR3 is TGTGCCAGCAGCTTAAATTGGGGGATAGCGGGGGCGTACGAGCAGTACTTC. Translated: CASSLNWGIAGAYEQYF.

The chain links TRBV6-5 to TRBJ1-5; D perhaps matches TRBD1 (5 bases). This CDR3 region has 13 residues. The germline V gene has CDR1 MNHEY and CDR2 SVGAGI. Trimming shortened V by 4 bases and J by 9 bases, and 13 bases separated the two germline ends. The CDR3 DNA follows: TGTGCCAGCAGTTCAACAGGTGAACGGCCCCAGCATTTT. This encodes CASSSTGERPQHF.

V usage is TRBV4-1 and J usage is TRBJ2-1; D is perhaps TRBD2 (6 bases). CDR1 MGHRA and CDR2 YSYEKL come from the germline V gene. V lost 3 bases, J lost 0 bases, and 15 bases lay in between. The CDR3 length is 17 residues. Here the CDR3 reads CASSHSPGGSSYNEQFF. As DNA, the CDR3 is TGCGCCAGCAGCCATTCCCCTGGAGGGAGCTCCTACAATGAGCAGTTCTTC.